Below are 29 T cell receptor beta chains sequenced from a single sample in a study of technical replicates of blood from a few donors. Assay used: immunoSEQ multiplex PCR; TCRdb lists only in-frame clones, some missing. The sample lists under 100,000 clones, roughly 85% occurring once. Sample: PBMCs. The receptors derive from a human donor in good health. Some clones in this sample may be carry-over from other donors' samples.

CDR3 nucleotide sequence: TGTGCCAGCAGCTTGTGGGCATACGAGCAGTACTTC. Protein: CASSLWAYEQYF. V and J are TRBV5-6 and TRBJ2-7; no firm D call. V gave up 1 base and J gave up 4 bases, with 6 bases separating them. Germline V lookup: CDR1 SGHDT, CDR2 YYEEEE. The CDR3 consists of 12 residues.

The CDR3 DNA sequence: TGCGCCAGTCTCCAGGGGGCCAATTTCGAGCAGTACTTC. It yields the protein CASLQGANFEQYF. The V gene is TRBV23-1, the J gene TRBJ2-7; the match to TRBD1 covers 8 bases. TRBV23-1 counts as an open reading frame of uncertain function. After removal of 9 bases from V and 6 bases from J, the junction contained 10 bases not matched to a gene. The CDR3 covers 13 residues.

V usage is TRBV6-5 and J usage is TRBJ1-1; a possible D gene is TRBD1 (6 bases). The CDR3 spans 16 residues. Germline V gives CDR1 MNHEY, CDR2 SVGAGI. V lost 2 bases, J lost 6 bases, and 19 bases lay in between. CDR3 residues: CASSYSQTGKRSEAFF. The DNA for the CDR3 is TGTGCCAGCAGTTACAGTCAAACAGGGAAGAGGTCTGAAGCTTTCTTT.

In the case of this clone: A junction boundary mismatches the germline segment, possibly from a read error. In DNA form, the CDR3 reads TGCAGCGGGTACAGGGGACCGGGACTAGCGGGAGGGAACATAAACACCGGGGAGCTGTTTTTC. Translating gives CSGYRGPGLAGGNINTGELFF. This chain connects TRBV29-1 to TRBJ2-2; 16 bases are shared with TRBD2. Germline values: CDR1 SQVTM, CDR2 ANQGSEA. CDR3 length: 21 residues.

To note about this clone: An end of the junction differs from the germline gene, which may be a read error. The gene calls are TRBV14 and TRBJ1-1, with D uncertain. This CDR3 is 14 amino acids long. Germline V gene sequence: CDR1 SGHDN, CDR2 FVKESK. CDR3 sequence (DNA): TGTGCCAGCAGACCCGGTTCAAGCGGGATCGGATGGAGCTTT. It codes for CASRPGSSGIGWSF.

The chain combines TRBV4-1 with TRBJ2-5; tentatively, D is TRBD2 (5 bases). V was shortened by 2 bases and J by 5 bases, with 12 bases between the two germline ends. The CDR3 runs to 14 residues. Germline V gene data show CDR1 as MGHRA and CDR2 as YSYEKL. Here the CDR3 reads CASSQLEGAETQYF. Here the CDR3 DNA reads TGCGCCAGCAGCCAACTAGAGGGTGCGGAGACCCAGTACTTC.

This chain connects TRBV9 to TRBJ1-2; tentative D call: TRBD1 (6 bases). This CDR3 is 12 amino acids long. Germline loops: CDR1 SGDLS, CDR2 YYNGEE. Trimming left V 7 bases short and J 2 bases short, with 9 bases between. The CDR3 sequence: CASYRENYGYTF. DNA for the CDR3: TGTGCCAGCTACAGGGAGAACTATGGCTACACCTTC.

The chain has TRBV5-1 and TRBJ2-1, with TRBD2 identical over 12 bases. The CDR3 runs to 16 residues. Germline trimming cut 1 base from V and 6 bases from J; bases unmatched to any gene: 5. Germline CDR1 and CDR2: SGHRS and YFSETQ. CDR3 nucleotides: TGCGCCAGCAGCTTGAAGACTAGCGGGAGTGGCAATGAGCAGTTCTTC. This translates into CASSLKTSGSGNEQFF.

The rearrangement links TRBV10-3 to TRBJ2-1; no reliable D call. This CDR3 is built from 12 residues. Trimming removed 8 bases from V and 10 bases from J, with 15 bases in between. CDR1 and CDR2 (germline): ENHRY, SYGVKD. The CDR3 reads CAIGPVQLEQFF. In nucleotides, the CDR3 is TGTGCCATCGGGCCTGTCCAATTGGAGCAGTTCTTC.

The chain recombines TRBV27 with TRBJ1-1; D is ambiguous. The CDR3 covers 13 residues. CDR1 is MNHEY, CDR2 SMNVEV, per germline (reference sequence). Trimming stripped 2 bases from V and 0 bases from J, with 4 bases between. The CDR3 nucleotides are TGTGCCAGCAGTTTAACGGTGAACACTGAAGCTTTCTTT. Translating gives CASSLTVNTEAFF.

The rearrangement uses TRBV30 and TRBJ1-3; D is undetermined. CDR1 and CDR2 (germline): GTSNPN, SVGIG (reference sequence). The germline V and J ends were trimmed by 4 bases and 4 bases, with 11 bases remaining between them. The CDR3 is 13 residues long. CDR3 loop: CAWNIGIGNTIYF. In nucleotides, the CDR3 is TGTGCCTGGAATATCGGTATCGGAAACACCATATATTTT.

V gene TRBV19 combines with J gene TRBJ2-4; weak D call: TRBD1 (6 bases). This CDR3 is 16 amino acids long. The V and J ends lost 3 bases and 3 bases respectively, with 15 bases between them. The V gene's germline CDR1 is LNHDA and CDR2 SQIVND (reference sequence). CDR3 sequence: CASSMGHGGLKNIQYF. CDR3 bases: TGTGCCAGTAGTATGGGACACGGTGGACTCAAAAACATTCAGTACTTC.

The chain carries TRBV5-4 and TRBJ2-5; 10 bases align to TRBD1. The CDR3 extends over 15 amino acids. Germline V lookup: CDR1 SGHNT, CDR2 YYREEE (reference sequence). V lost 4 bases and J lost 5; bases outside the gene matches: 8. The CDR3 protein is CASSPTGGAWETQYF. In DNA form, the CDR3 reads TGTGCCAGCAGCCCGACAGGGGGCGCTTGGGAGACCCAGTACTTC.

The V call is TRBV6-4, the J call TRBJ1-2, with 7 bases fitting TRBD1. The ends lost 0 bases at V and 2 bases at J; junction bases unmatched: 9. The CDR3 covers 17 residues. Germline loops: CDR1 MRHNA, CDR2 SNTAGT. DNA of the CDR3: TGTGCCAGCAGTGACTCTATGGGGACAGCCCTGAACTATGGCTACACCTTC. Amino acids: CASSDSMGTALNYGYTF.

V is TRBV4-3 and J is TRBJ1-2; 7 bases fit TRBD1. CDR3 length equals 15 residues. The V gene's germline CDR1 is LGHNA and CDR2 YSLEER. V dropped 0 bases and J dropped 3; count of bases not matched to a gene: 4. DNA for the CDR3: TGCGCCAGCAGCCAAGATGACAGGGAGTACTATGGCTACACCTTC. This codes for CASSQDDREYYGYTF.

V is TRBV7-9 and J is TRBJ1-6, with TRBD1 matching 8 bases. The germline CDR1 and CDR2 sequences are SEHNR and FQNEAQ (reference sequence). The CDR3 runs 14 residues. J was trimmed by 9 bases and V by 3 bases; bases with no gene match: 4. DNA for the CDR3: TGTGCCAGCAGCTTGGACAGGGATTCTTCACCCCTCCACTTT. It yields the protein CASSLDRDSSPLHF.

The chain has TRBV7-2 and TRBJ2-7; 8 bases agree with TRBD2. The CDR3 is 14 residues long. CDR1 is SGHTA and CDR2 is FQGNSA in the germline V gene. V was pared by 5 bases and J by 2 bases, with 5 bases of the junction left unmatched. The CDR3, as DNA: TGTGCCAGCAGCACCTTAGCGGGGCCCTACGAGCAGTACTTC. This codes for CASSTLAGPYEQYF. The whole variable domain, remainder taken from reference TRBV7-2 and TRBJ2-7, is GAGVSQSPSNKVTEKGKDVELRCDPISGHTALYWYRQSLGQGLEFLIYFQGNSAPDKSGLPSDRFSAERTGGSVSTLTIQRTQQEDSAVYLCASSTLAGPYEQYFGPGTRLTVT.

The chain links TRBV7-3 to TRBJ1-1; 7 nucleotides match TRBD1. In germline, CDR1 is SGHTA, CDR2 FQGTGA. Trimming cost V 6 bases and J 2 bases; bases outside gene matches: 6. The CDR3 spans 14 residues. The CDR3 coding sequence is TGTGCCAGCAGGCCACAGGGGCGTAACACTGAAGCTTTCTTT. As protein: CASRPQGRNTEAFF.

V and J are TRBV29-1 and TRBJ2-1; D unresolved. The CDR3 length is 11 residues. The V gene's germline CDR1 is SQVTM and CDR2 ANQGSEA. The V end lost 6 bases, the J end lost 7 bases, and 10 bases lay between the germline ends. Here the CDR3 reads CSVDWRNEQFF. The CDR3 bases are TGCAGCGTCGACTGGCGAAATGAGCAGTTCTTC.

This chain joins TRBV27 and TRBJ2-1; a weak D match, TRBD1 (5 bases). Germline CDR1 is MNHEY and CDR2 is SMNVEV (reference sequence). The ends were cut back, 3 bases at V and 0 bases at J, with 9 bases in the middle. The CDR3 runs to 15 residues. As DNA, the CDR3 is TGTGCCAGCAGTTTGGGGCGGATCTCCTACAATGAGCAGTTCTTC. Its translation: CASSLGRISYNEQFF.

A remark on this clone: A read error may produce the germline difference seen at one junction end. The rearrangement joins TRBV4-1 to TRBJ1-4, with 7 bases lining up with TRBD1. The germline CDR1 and CDR2 sequences are MGHRA and YSYEKL. CDR3 length: 14 amino acids. CDR3 loop: CASSQGTVNEKLFF. Written as DNA, the CDR3 is TGCGCCAGCAGTCAAGGGACAGTTAATGAAAAACTGTTTTTT.

This chain connects TRBV11-2 to TRBJ2-1; the D is unclear. Trimming shortened V by 4 bases and J by 10 bases, and 11 bases separated the two germline ends. The germline V gene encodes CDR1 SGHAT and CDR2 FQNNGV. This CDR3 comprises 12 residues. This chain's CDR3 is CASSWRQAEQFF. The CDR3 DNA reads as TGTGCCAGCAGCTGGCGACAAGCCGAGCAGTTCTTC. The variable domain in full, completed from reference TRBV11-2 and TRBJ2-1, reads EAGVAQSPRYKIIEKRQSVAFWCNPISGHATLYWYQQILGQGPKLLIQFQNNGVVDDSQLPKDRFSAERLKGVDSTLKIQPAKLEDSAVYLCASSWRQAEQFFGPGTRLTVL.

The rearrangement uses TRBV5-4 and TRBJ2-1, with 11 bases fitting TRBD2. Germline CDR1 reads SGHNT; CDR2 reads YYREEE (reference sequence). V shed 4 bases, J shed 2 bases, and the junction held 2 bases outside the gene matches. This CDR3 has 15 amino acids. The CDR3 protein is CASSLTSGTYNEQFF. The CDR3, as DNA: TGTGCCAGCAGCCTGACTAGCGGGACCTACAATGAGCAGTTCTTC.

The chain has TRBV4-1 and TRBJ2-7; D remains unclear. From germline, CDR1 is MGHRA and CDR2 YSYEKL. V lost 1 base and J 6 bases, leaving 7 bases between the germline ends. The CDR3 runs 12 residues. The CDR3 loop reads CASSQASGEQYF. The CDR3 region has the DNA TGCGCCAGCAGCCAAGCCTCCGGCGAGCAGTACTTC.

This clone has only one observation. This chain connects TRBV2 to TRBJ2-1; 9 bases map to TRBD1. The CDR3 is made up of 15 amino acids. V gave up 5 bases and J gave up 0 bases; unmatched junction bases: 2. CDR1 is SNHLY and CDR2 is FYNNEI in the germline V gene. CDR3 in amino acids: CASSPDRGSYNEQFF. The CDR3 nucleotides read TGTGCCAGCAGTCCGGACAGGGGCTCCTACAATGAGCAGTTCTTC.

V is TRBV11-2 and J is TRBJ2-7; D possibly corresponds to TRBD2 (5 bases). The V end lost 5 bases, the J end lost 2 bases, and 19 bases lay between the germline ends. CDR1 is SGHAT, CDR2 FQNNGV, per germline. CDR3 length: 16 residues. CDR3 sequence: CASSLQLRVVPYEQYF. The CDR3 nucleotides read TGTGCCAGCAGCCTCCAATTGCGGGTTGTGCCCTACGAGCAGTACTTC.

This chain links TRBV4-2 with TRBJ2-1; 14 bases agree with TRBD2. CDR1 and CDR2 from the germline V gene are LGHNA and YNFKEQ. This CDR3 region has 17 residues. J lost 6 bases, V lost 4 bases, and 8 bases had no gene match. The CDR3: CASSRRLAGGQGNEQFF. The DNA for the CDR3 is TGTGCCAGCAGCCGAAGACTAGCGGGAGGGCAAGGCAATGAGCAGTTCTTC.

The chain carries TRBV7-9 and TRBJ1-1; unclear D gene. The CDR3 loop spans 14 amino acids. V lost 7 bases and J 1 base, leaving 13 bases between the germline ends. CDR1 is SEHNR, CDR2 FQNEAQ, per germline (reference sequence). CDR3: CASTPGSSNTEAFF. In DNA, the CDR3 is TGTGCCAGCACCCCCGGGAGTTCGAACACTGAAGCTTTCTTT.

The chain carries TRBV4-2 and TRBJ2-7; no firm D call. Germline values: CDR1 LGHNA, CDR2 YNFKEQ. V lost 0 bases, J lost 3 bases, and 12 bases lay in between. The CDR3 contains 15 residues. The CDR3 DNA reads TGTGCCAGCAGCCAAGAATCCGGGTCCTACTACGAGCAGTACTTC. It specifies CASSQESGSYYEQYF.